The present TCR beta chain was sequenced within a study of blood T cell repertoires in COVID-19. Looking at the study overall: PBMCs, B-cell-depleted T cells, or T cells provided the cDNA or gDNA that made up the material.

Germline trimming cut 3 bases from V and 7 bases from J; bases unmatched to any gene: 9. The CDR3 is 15 amino acids. Germline CDR1 is SEHNR and CDR2 is FQNEAQ (reference sequence). Exposed participants encountered a COVID-19 case during the 2 weeks preceding study entry. Sequencing used immunoSEQ multiplex PCR; TCRdb keeps in-frame clones, though not all of them. The repertoire has 130,000 to 150,000 clones, 84% of them found once; the top ten carry almost 6%. This receptor was identified in a woman aged 50 to 60 who had been exposed to COVID-19. The sequenced sample consisted of PBMCs or T cells enriched from blood (not recorded which). V gene TRBV7-9 combines with J gene TRBJ1-2; 9 nucleotides align to TRBD1. CDR3 in DNA: TGTGCCAGCAGCTTCACAGGGGGCGCTTTCCCTGGCTACACCTTC. Its protein is CASSFTGGAFPGYTF.